Listed below are T cell receptor beta chains from one sample, sequenced in a study of T cells after yellow fever vaccination. TCRdb reanalysed the 5' RACE reads using MiXCR and keeps one entry per CDR3 protein. This table has under 700,000 distinct CDR3 sequences, approximately 16% appearing once. The material sequenced was PBMCs, taken about 5 days after the first yellow fever vaccination. These receptors came from a young man who received the YFV17D yellow fever vaccine. Each CDR3 is given with its conserved first and last residue. A D gene is named only where the DNA matches it firmly. Only some rows state a clone size, as once, few, many or a class for expanded clones.

size	V	J	D	DNA	CDR3
many	TRBV5-4	TRBJ2-3	NA	TGTGCCAGCAGCTTGGGTCTAGCCGTCACAGATACGCAGTATTTT	CASSLGLAVTDTQYF
NA	TRBV6-2/TRBV6-3	TRBJ2-1	TRBD1	TGTGCCAGCAGTCCCAAGTTGGCCTCGGGACAGTCCTACAATGAGCAGTTCTTC	CASSPKLASGQSYNEQFF
NA	TRBV7-2	TRBJ2-7	TRBD2	TGTGCCAGCAGCTTAGGAGCGGGGGCCTCCTACGAGCAGTACTTC	CASSLGAGASYEQYF
few	TRBV9	TRBJ1-1	NA	TGTGCCAGCAGCGTGGGGACGGCCGGACCTGAAGCTTTCTTT	CASSVGTAGPEAFF
NA	TRBV12-3/TRBV12-4	TRBJ1-1	NA	TGTGCCAGCAGTTTATCGTCGGAGGAGGCTTTCTTT	CASSLSSEEAFF
NA	TRBV6-1	TRBJ2-7	TRBD1	TGTGCCAGCAGTCCACCGGACAGGGGCGAGCAGTACTTC	CASSPPDRGEQYF
NA	TRBV5-5	TRBJ1-1	NA	TGTGCCAGCAGCTTGTTTGGGTATGAAGCTTTCTTT	CASSLFGYEAFF
few	TRBV2	TRBJ2-3	TRBD2	TGTGCCAGCAGTTATCAACTAGCGGGGGCGATCACAGATACGCAGTATTTT	CASSYQLAGAITDTQYF
few	TRBV5-5	TRBJ1-2	TRBD1	TGTGCCAGCAGCTCACAGGGGAGCCCCCTCTATGGCTACACCTTC	CASSSQGSPLYGYTF
few	TRBV27	TRBJ2-3	TRBD2	TGTGCCAGCAGTTTATATCTCGGCGGGACTAGTCTTCTCACAGATACGCAGTATTTT	CASSLYLGGTSLLTDTQYF
few	TRBV27	TRBJ2-3	TRBD2	TGTGCCAGCAGTACAGGACTAGCGGGAGGTCCTAGCACAGATACGCAGTATTTT	CASSTGLAGGPSTDTQYF
few	TRBV5-1	TRBJ2-2	TRBD2	TGCGCCAGCACCAGTGGAGCGGGGGGGAACACCGGGGAGCTGTTTTTT	CASTSGAGGNTGELFF
NA	TRBV28	TRBJ2-4	NA	TGTGCCAGCAGTTTTCGGCCGGGCTCCTCCAAAAACATTCAGTACTTC	CASSFRPGSSKNIQYF
NA	TRBV7-2	TRBJ2-5	NA	TGTGCCAGCAGCTCCTCCAGCGTGGAGACCCAGTACTTC	CASSSSSVETQYF
few	TRBV9	TRBJ1-6	NA	TGTGCCAGCGGGGGGGGACGGGACTATAATTCACCCCTCCACTTT	CASGGGRDYNSPLHF
few	TRBV20-1	TRBJ2-7	NA	TGCAGTGCTAGTTACAGAGGTACCTACGAGCAGTACTTC	CSASYRGTYEQYF